These T cell receptor beta chains were read from a single sample in a study of OX40 agonist ivuxolimab in advanced cancers. Here immunoSEQ multiplex PCR was the method, and the copy in TCRdb shows in-frame clones only, minus some. The data show around 70,000 clones, roughly 86% seen once. The material was CD4+ or CD8+ T cells sorted from blood, obtained in a trial of the OX40 agonist ivuxolimab. Receptor source: an adult with an advanced solid tumor such as melanoma, head and neck, liver or kidney cancer. The CDR3 runs from the conserved cysteine through the conserved F or W. Fields, in order: clone size, J gene, V gene, D gene, CDR3 DNA, CDR3 protein. The D gene is left open where the match is weak. Not every row has a clone size; where given, it reads once, few, many or a size class.

>NA|TRBJ1-2|TRBV4-2|NA
TGTGCCAGCAGCCAAGATCTAACAGGGACTAACTATGGCTACACCTTC
CASSQDLTGTNYGYTF
>medium-sized|TRBJ1-1|TRBV4-1|NA
TGCGCCAGCAGCCTCGGCGAGCACACTGAAGCTTTCTTT
CASSLGEHTEAFF
>NA|TRBJ1-5|TRBV6-5|NA
TGTGCCAGCACCATTATTGAGGGTGTCCAGCCCCAGCATTTT
CASTIIEGVQPQHF
>many|TRBJ1-2|TRBV27|TRBD1
TGTGCCAGCAGTTCTCGACAGGGCTATGGCTACACCTTC
CASSSRQGYGYTF
>NA|TRBJ1-1|TRBV2|NA
TGTGCCAGCACCGGTCCCGGGGGCGTAGGGACTGAAGCTTTCTTT
CASTGPGGVGTEAFF
>NA|TRBJ1-5|TRBV18|TRBD1
TGTGCCAGCTCAGCTGTTACAGGGGGGGGCAATCAGCCCCAGCATTTT
CASSAVTGGGNQPQHF
>NA|TRBJ2-7|TRBV6-5|NA
TGTGCCAGCAGTTACTCGCGAACAGCCTCCTACGAGCAGTACTTC
CASSYSRTASYEQYF
>once|TRBJ1-4|TRBV19|NA
TGTGCCAGTAGTATTCCGGACGCCAACCCAACTAATGAAAAACTGTTTTTT
CASSIPDANPTNEKLFF
>NA|TRBJ2-3|TRBV28|TRBD2
TGTGCCAGCAAGCGACTAGCCTCAGATACGCAGTATTTT
CASKRLASDTQYF
>NA|TRBJ1-5|TRBV7-2|NA
TGTGCCAGCAGCTATGACACCAATCAGCCCCAGCATTTT
CASSYDTNQPQHF